This T cell receptor beta chain was sequenced for a study of cytomegalovirus exposure and HLA in healthy donors. Study outcomes and limitations: Earlier analysis looked at TCR beta V segments, and most were productive about 90% or about 30% of the time.

With 60 Vbeta and 13 Jbeta primers, the PCR was carried out. Only in-frame clones appear in the TCRdb table, and some are missing; sequencing was by immunoSEQ multiplex PCR. The table shows 100,000 to 150,000 clones, with around 75% occurring only once. To note about this clone: Its antigen remains unknown.

Germline-derived CDR1 and CDR2 are SGHAT and FQNNGV. V lost 4 bases and J 7 bases, leaving 22 bases between the germline ends. This CDR3 is 16 amino acids long. The sequence came from a woman aged 45-65 years in good health and CMV-seronegative. Sequences were obtained from PBMCs. The rearrangement uses TRBV11-2 and TRBJ1-2, with no clear D. CDR3 DNA: TGTGCCAGCAGCTCCCTTAGTGGACTACATAGGGTTGGCTACACCTTC. Amino acids: CASSSLSGLHRVGYTF.